This T cell receptor (beta chain) was observed in a study of blood T cell repertoires in COVID-19. Details on this clone: The sample contains more than one DNA sequence encoding this CDR3.

TCRdb's copy holds only in-frame clones and misses some; the assay was immunoSEQ multiplex PCR. The sample has roughly 260,000 clones, roughly 90% seen once. Germline loops: CDR1 MNHEY, CDR2 SMNVEV (reference sequence). The CDR3 covers 14 residues. V was pared by 6 bases and J by 9 bases, with 11 bases of the junction left unmatched. The chain is built from TRBV27 and TRBJ1-5; 7 positions match TRBD1. The source of this sequence is a young woman with acute COVID-19. Specimen: PBMCs or T cells enriched from blood (not recorded which). This chain's CDR3 is CASSPRDSLRPQHF. Written as DNA, the CDR3 is TGTGCCAGCAGCCCCCGGGACAGCCTCCGGCCCCAGCATTTT.